The 32 T cell receptor beta chains in this list originate from one sample, sequenced in a study of memory CD4+ T cells and cytomegalovirus serostatus. Single viable CD3+CD4+CD8-CD45RO+ cells were sorted as the memory CD4+ T cells. Here immunoSEQ multiplex PCR was the method, and the copy in TCRdb shows in-frame clones only, minus some. The sample shows approximately 53,000 clones, around 82% of them seen only once. Sample: memory CD4+ T cells from blood. These receptors all stem from an adult in good health and CMV-seronegative.

This sequence joins TRBV5-1 and TRBJ2-5, with D perhaps matching TRBD2 (7 bases). This CDR3 has 14 amino acids. Germline lookup yields CDR1 SGHRS and CDR2 YFSETQ. The V and J ends lost 4 bases and 1 base respectively, with 11 bases between them. The CDR3 DNA follows: TGCGCCAGCAGCCTGGGGGGGCTCCAAGAGACCCAGTACTTC. Translation gives CASSLGGLQETQYF.

CDR3 nucleotide sequence: TGTGCCAGCAGTTTCCGGATGCGCGGGTACGAGCAGTACTTC. Its translation is CASSFRMRGYEQYF. The chain is built from TRBV27 and TRBJ2-7; TRBD2 might be the D (5 bases). The CDR3 is 14 amino acids. Trimming shortened V by 3 bases and J by 4 bases, and 13 bases separated the two germline ends. Germline V lookup: CDR1 MNHEY, CDR2 SMNVEV (reference sequence).

This chain uses TRBV27 with TRBJ1-2; D is unclear. CDR3 length equals 12 residues. Trimming stripped 5 bases from V and 7 bases from J, with 11 bases between. Germline assignment: CDR1 MNHEY and CDR2 SMNVEV (reference sequence). CDR3 DNA: TGTGCCAGCAGTGTACCCCCAGGTGGCTACACCTTC. Translating gives CASSVPPGGYTF.

This clone was counted between two and nine times. The chain couples TRBV28 to TRBJ2-7, with D possibly being TRBD1 (5 bases). The CDR3 covers 15 residues. With 6 bases removed from V and 4 bases from J, the gap between germline ends came to 19 bases. From germline, CDR1 is MDHEN and CDR2 SYDVKM. The CDR3 region is CASRDPFEDTYEQYF. The CDR3 nucleotides read TGTGCCAGCAGGGACCCATTCGAGGACACTTACGAGCAGTACTTC. The whole variable domain, remainder taken from reference TRBV28 and TRBJ2-7, is DVKVTQSSRYLVKRTGEKVFLECVQDMDHENMFWYRQDPGLGLRLIYFSYDVKMKEKGDIPEGYSVSREKKERFSLILESASTNQTSMYLCASRDPFEDTYEQYFGPGTRLTVT.

V usage is TRBV7-2 and J usage is TRBJ2-7; tentatively, D is TRBD1 (5 bases). Germline CDR1 SGHTA, CDR2 FQGNSA. This CDR3 comprises 13 residues. V lost 5 bases, J lost 8 bases, and 16 bases lay in between. The CDR3 DNA reads as TGTGCCAGCAGCCCCCAGGCCAGGGCACAGCAGTACTTC. Encoded protein: CASSPQARAQQYF.

The genes are TRBV6-1 and TRBJ1-1; D not resolved. The germline gives CDR1 MNHNS, CDR2 SASEGT. V dropped 5 bases and J dropped 0 bases, with 10 bases sitting between them. The CDR3 runs to 14 residues. The DNA for the CDR3 is TGTGCCAGCAGTTTCCCTTCATTGAACACTGAAGCTTTCTTT. This codes for CASSFPSLNTEAFF.

CDR3 bases: TGTGCCAGCAGGGCTACAGGGGGTAGCTCCTACGAGCAGTACTTC. Translated, it gives CASRATGGSSYEQYF. The chain has TRBV2 and TRBJ2-7; TRBD1 agrees at 8 bases. Germline values: CDR1 SNHLY, CDR2 FYNNEI. The CDR3 extends over 15 amino acids. V shed 6 bases and J 0 bases; nucleotides not matched to a gene: 7. The full variable domain, in which reference TRBV2 and TRBJ2-7 provide the parts outside the CDR3, is EPEVTQTPSHQVTQMGQEVILRCVPISNHLYFYWYRQILGQKVEFLVSFYNNEISEKSEIFDDQFSVERPDGSNFTLKIRSTKLEDSAMYFCASRATGGSSYEQYFGPGTRLTVT.

This chain uses TRBV5-8 with TRBJ1-2, with D perhaps matching TRBD1 (5 bases). Trimming took 0 bases from V and 5 from J, leaving 11 bases between them. The germline V gene encodes CDR1 SGHTS and CDR2 YDEGEE. The CDR3 has 14 amino acids. In DNA form, the CDR3 reads TGTGCCAGCAGCTTGGGCAGGGTGCGGTATGGCTACACCTTC. Its translation: CASSLGRVRYGYTF.

The chain carries TRBV10-3 and TRBJ2-7; 13 bases map to TRBD2. Trimming at V came to 4 bases and at J to 7 bases, leaving 7 bases not matched to a gene. CDR3 size: 15 residues. Germline values: CDR1 ENHRY, CDR2 SYGVKD. The chain's CDR3 is CAISGDGLAGAEQYF. The CDR3 DNA sequence: TGTGCCATCAGTGGGGATGGACTAGCGGGGGCTGAGCAGTACTTC.

On this clone itself: Other nucleotide sequences from this sample produce the same CDR3. The chain joins TRBV29-1 to TRBJ2-5; 9 positions match TRBD1. The J call may be wrong; the DNA end is better matched by TRBJ2-7. CDR1 SQVTM and CDR2 ANQGSEA come from the germline V gene. The CDR3 is 14 residues long. The CDR3 region has the DNA TGCAGCGTGATGACAGGGGGGAGCTCCTACGAGCAGTACTTC. This encodes CSVMTGGSSYEQYF.

V usage is TRBV19 and J usage is TRBJ1-3, with unresolved D. The CDR3 runs 15 residues. The V gene's germline CDR1 is LNHDA and CDR2 SQIVND (reference sequence). V was shortened by 0 bases and J by 0 bases, with 6 bases between the two germline ends. CDR3 DNA sequence: TGTGCCAGTAGTATAGATTGGAGCTCTGGAAACACCATATATTTT. It codes for CASSIDWSSGNTIYF.

The count of this clone is one. The V and J genes are TRBV27 and TRBJ2-3; D is perhaps TRBD1 or TRBD2 (5 bases each). Trimming took off 5 bases at V and 4 bases at J, with 16 bases between the two ends. Germline assignment: CDR1 MNHEY and CDR2 SMNVEV (reference sequence). The CDR3 loop spans 15 amino acids. CDR3 DNA sequence: TGTGCCAGCAGTCCATGGACATCGCGGGCAGATACGCAGTATTTT. This translates into CASSPWTSRADTQYF.

In this sample, this clone turned up once. This chain links TRBV19 with TRBJ2-7, with D perhaps given as TRBD1 or TRBD2 (5 bases each). V was cut by 3 bases and J by 3 bases, with 15 bases left in between. CDR1 is LNHDA and CDR2 is SQIVND in the germline V gene (reference sequence). The CDR3 loop spans 15 amino acids. The CDR3 sequence is CASSMWGKNSYEQYF. CDR3 bases: TGTGCCAGTAGTATGTGGGGGAAAAACAGCTACGAGCAGTACTTC. Together with reference TRBV19 and TRBJ2-7, the CDR3 gives the full variable domain: DGGITQSPKYLFRKEGQNVTLSCEQNLNHDAMYWYRQDPGQGLRLIYYSQIVNDFQKGDIAEGYSVSREKKESFPLTVTSAQKNPTAFYLCASSMWGKNSYEQYFGPGTRLTVT.

The J gene is TRBJ1-1, the V gene TRBV30; D call uncertain. Per germline, CDR1 GTSNPN and CDR2 SVGIG (reference sequence). V was pared by 0 bases and J by 7 bases, with 9 bases between. The CDR3 runs 12 residues. CDR3 region: CAWSVQGIEAFF. In DNA, the CDR3 is TGTGCCTGGAGTGTACAAGGGATTGAAGCTTTCTTT.

In this sample, this clone turned up once. The CDR3 sequence: CATSRGQGYPEAFF. Here the CDR3 DNA reads TGTGCCACCAGCAGAGGACAGGGTTACCCTGAAGCTTTCTTT. This chain joins TRBV15 and TRBJ1-1; 7 nucleotides agree with TRBD1. Trimming took 1 base from V and 6 from J; bases not matched to a gene: 5. CDR3 length: 14 residues. Germline V gives CDR1 LNHNV, CDR2 YYDKDF (reference sequence).

The V gene is TRBV18, the J gene TRBJ2-1; 12 bases line up with TRBD2. The length of the CDR3 is 19 residues. Germline V gives CDR1 KGHSH, CDR2 LQKENI. V lost 2 bases, J lost 5 bases, and 13 bases stayed unmatched. In DNA, the CDR3 is TGTGCCAGCTCACCAATATTTCTAGCGGGAGGGTCTGGTAACAATGAGCAGTTCTTC. It codes for CASSPIFLAGGSGNNEQFF.

The chain employs TRBV28 and TRBJ2-7; 7 nucleotides align to TRBD1. V lost 5 bases to trimming and J lost 5 bases; unmatched junction nucleotides: 12. This CDR3 comprises 15 residues. The V gene's germline CDR1 is MDHEN and CDR2 SYDVKM. The CDR3 reads CASSPLTGRNNEQYF. The CDR3 nucleotides are TGTGCCAGCAGTCCTTTGACAGGGAGAAATAACGAGCAGTACTTC. Using reference TRBV28 and TRBJ2-7 for the parts outside the CDR3, the full variable domain is DVKVTQSSRYLVKRTGEKVFLECVQDMDHENMFWYRQDPGLGLRLIYFSYDVKMKEKGDIPEGYSVSREKKERFSLILESASTNQTSMYLCASSPLTGRNNEQYFGPGTRLTVT.

This chain uses TRBV10-3 with TRBJ2-1, with 8 bases identical to TRBD2. The CDR3 loop spans 17 amino acids. The germline V gene has CDR1 ENHRY and CDR2 SYGVKD. V dropped 4 bases and J dropped 1; count of bases not matched to a gene: 9. The CDR3 sequence: CAISAQLAGSSYNEQFF. CDR3 DNA: TGTGCCATCAGTGCCCAGTTAGCGGGGAGTTCCTACAATGAGCAGTTCTTC.

This chain joins TRBV14 and TRBJ2-5; 10 bases are a match to TRBD2. The CDR3 contains 17 residues. Trimming cost V 2 bases and J 4 bases; bases outside gene matches: 10. The germline V gene has CDR1 SGHDN and CDR2 FVKESK. CDR3 nucleotide sequence: TGTGCCAGCAGCCAAAGGCTAGCGGGAGCCTCACGAGAGACCCAGTACTTC. Translating gives CASSQRLAGASRETQYF. The full variable domain, completed using reference TRBV14 and TRBJ2-5, is EAGVTQFPSHSVIEKGQTVTLRCDPISGHDNLYWYRRVMGKEIKFLLHFVKESKQDESGMPNNRFLAERTGGTYSTLKVQPAELEDSGVYFCASSQRLAGASRETQYFGPGTRLLVL.

The rearrangement uses TRBV7-6 and TRBJ1-3; D is unresolved. The CDR3 has 14 amino acids. Germline V CDR1 and CDR2: SGHVS, FNYEAQ. V was shortened by 2 bases and J by 2 bases, with 7 bases between the two germline ends. The DNA of the CDR3 is TGTGCCAGCAGCTTAACGGTCACTGGAAACACCATATATTTT. Translation: CASSLTVTGNTIYF.

V gene TRBV27 combines with J gene TRBJ2-3; D not certain. V lost 8 bases and J lost 1, with 10 bases in between. The length of the CDR3 is 13 residues. CDR1 is MNHEY and CDR2 is SMNVEV in the germline V gene (reference sequence). Here the CDR3 reads CASHRTGTDTQYF. The CDR3 DNA follows: TGTGCCAGCCATCGGACCGGCACAGATACGCAGTATTTT.

This clone was observed a handful of times. The chain is built from TRBV19 and TRBJ1-3, with 10 bases that match TRBD1. This CDR3 spans 15 amino acids. V lost 2 bases, J lost 7 bases, and 5 bases stayed unmatched. From germline, CDR1 is LNHDA and CDR2 SQIVND (reference sequence). This CDR3 is CASSITLDRGNTIYF. For the CDR3, the DNA is TGTGCCAGTAGTATAACCCTGGACAGGGGGAACACCATATATTTT.

The chain is built from TRBV5-4 and TRBJ2-1; TRBD2 agrees at 10 bases. The CDR3 extends over 16 amino acids. CDR1 is SGHNT, CDR2 YYREEE, per germline (reference sequence). The ends lost 4 bases at V and 8 bases at J; junction bases unmatched: 12. The CDR3 DNA sequence: TGTGCCAGCAGCCCCTCGACTGGTCTAGCGGGAGATGAGCAGTTCTTC. It yields the protein CASSPSTGLAGDEQFF.

J is TRBJ1-1 and V is TRBV11-2, with 8 bases aligning to TRBD1. The ends lost 4 bases at V and 5 bases at J; junction bases unmatched: 9. Per germline, CDR1 SGHAT and CDR2 FQNNGV. The CDR3 sequence is 15 residues long. The CDR3 DNA is TGTGCCAGCAGCTCCCTCAGGGGGCGGATTACTGAAGCTTTCTTT. It codes for CASSSLRGRITEAFF. Using reference TRBV11-2 and TRBJ1-1 for the parts outside the CDR3, the full variable domain is EAGVAQSPRYKIIEKRQSVAFWCNPISGHATLYWYQQILGQGPKLLIQFQNNGVVDDSQLPKDRFSAERLKGVDSTLKIQPAKLEDSAVYLCASSSLRGRITEAFFGQGTRLTVV.

The CDR3 DNA follows: TGTGCCAGTAGTAGGCTCGGGCTAGCGGGAGTGAAAAATACGCAGTATTTT. Encoded protein: CASSRLGLAGVKNTQYF. The chain recombines TRBV19 with TRBJ2-3; 10 nucleotides align to TRBD2. The germline V gene encodes CDR1 LNHDA and CDR2 SQIVND (reference sequence). This CDR3 region has 17 residues. The junction had 14 bases not matched to a gene; V was cut back by 4 bases and J by 7 bases.

J is TRBJ1-4 and V is TRBV14, with D perhaps matching TRBD1 (6 bases). The CDR3 contains 16 residues. Germline CDR1 and CDR2: SGHDN and FVKESK. V was trimmed by 0 bases and J by 4 bases, leaving 12 bases between them. This CDR3 reads CASSQERQAVNEKLFF. The CDR3 coding sequence is TGTGCCAGCAGCCAAGAAAGACAGGCCGTTAATGAAAAACTGTTTTTT.

The chain has TRBV20-1 and TRBJ2-7; D remains ambiguous. Trimming removed 1 base from V and 8 bases from J, with 9 bases in between. In germline, CDR1 is DFQATT, CDR2 SNEGSKA (reference sequence). CDR3 length: 11 amino acids. DNA for the CDR3: TGCAGTGCTAGAGCGACTTACCAGCAGTACTTC. Translation gives CSARATYQQYF.

The chain is built from TRBV28 and TRBJ1-3, with 7 bases matching TRBD1. This CDR3 contains 14 residues. V trimming: 5 bases; J trimming: 2 bases; junction bases outside the gene matches: 3. The germline V gene encodes CDR1 MDHEN and CDR2 SYDVKM. The CDR3 DNA follows: TGTGCCAGCAGTCCTGGACAGGCTGGAAACACCATATATTTT. Translation: CASSPGQAGNTIYF. The complete variable domain, with remaining parts taken from reference TRBV28 and TRBJ1-3, reads DVKVTQSSRYLVKRTGEKVFLECVQDMDHENMFWYRQDPGLGLRLIYFSYDVKMKEKGDIPEGYSVSREKKERFSLILESASTNQTSMYLCASSPGQAGNTIYFGEGSWLTVV.

The chain carries TRBV30 and TRBJ1-4, with 7 bases matching TRBD1. Germline V gene sequence: CDR1 GTSNPN, CDR2 SVGIG (reference sequence). This CDR3 is 16 amino acids long. V shed 3 bases, J shed 0 bases, and the junction held 7 bases outside the gene matches. The CDR3 nucleotides are TGTGCCTGGAGCAGGGGGGGAGGAACAACTAATGAAAAACTGTTTTTT. This codes for CAWSRGGGTTNEKLFF.

The chain combines TRBV19 with TRBJ1-4; D uncertain. Germline CDR1 and CDR2: LNHDA and SQIVND (reference sequence). CDR3 size: 17 residues. The V end lost 6 bases, the J end lost 2 bases, and 19 bases lay between the germline ends. The CDR3 here is CASRTTHNKLTNEKLFF. For the CDR3, the DNA is TGTGCCAGTAGGACGACACACAACAAACTCACTAATGAAAAACTGTTTTTT.

V usage is TRBV19 and J usage is TRBJ1-5; 7 bases are shared with TRBD1. CDR1 and CDR2 (germline): LNHDA, SQIVND (reference sequence). Unmatched junction bases numbered 6, after V lost 4 bases and J lost 3 bases. This CDR3 spans 15 amino acids. The CDR3: CASSTAQGLNQPQHF. The CDR3 DNA reads TGTGCCAGTAGTACCGCACAGGGGCTCAATCAGCCCCAGCATTTT. The full variable domain, completed using reference TRBV19 and TRBJ1-5, is DGGITQSPKYLFRKEGQNVTLSCEQNLNHDAMYWYRQDPGQGLRLIYYSQIVNDFQKGDIAEGYSVSREKKESFPLTVTSAQKNPTAFYLCASSTAQGLNQPQHFGDGTRLSIL.

This chain uses TRBV5-5 with TRBJ2-5, with 7 bases aligning to TRBD1. This CDR3 has 13 residues. The V and J ends lost 1 base and 5 bases, in that order; junction bases with no gene match: 2. Germline assignment: CDR1 SGHKS and CDR2 YYEKEE (reference sequence). The CDR3 DNA reads TGTGCCAGCAGCTTGACAGGGGACGAGACCCAGTACTTC. It translates to CASSLTGDETQYF.